The T cell receptor (beta chain) described here comes from a study of T cells in localized non-small cell lung cancer. As concerns this clone: The target antigen is unknown.

Whole-study results and caveats: Heterogeneity remains possible, as sequencing covered one tumor region only.

CDR1 and CDR2 from the germline V gene are SGHNT and YYREEE (reference sequence). CDR3 length equals 15 residues. V shed 0 bases, J shed 4 bases, and the junction held 4 bases outside the gene matches. Sequenced by immunoSEQ multiplex PCR; TCRdb stores in-frame clones only, minus some. The data show 72,000 or so clones, roughly nine tenths seen once. The chain is built from TRBV5-4 and TRBJ2-1, with 7 bases that match TRBD1. This TCR came from a male donor at least 60 years old with stage III squamous cell lung carcinoma. The sample consisted of peripheral blood, taken before any cancer treatment. CDR3 bases: TGTGCCAGCAGCTTGGCACAGGGGCTGTACAATGAGCAGTTCTTC. It yields the protein CASSLAQGLYNEQFF.